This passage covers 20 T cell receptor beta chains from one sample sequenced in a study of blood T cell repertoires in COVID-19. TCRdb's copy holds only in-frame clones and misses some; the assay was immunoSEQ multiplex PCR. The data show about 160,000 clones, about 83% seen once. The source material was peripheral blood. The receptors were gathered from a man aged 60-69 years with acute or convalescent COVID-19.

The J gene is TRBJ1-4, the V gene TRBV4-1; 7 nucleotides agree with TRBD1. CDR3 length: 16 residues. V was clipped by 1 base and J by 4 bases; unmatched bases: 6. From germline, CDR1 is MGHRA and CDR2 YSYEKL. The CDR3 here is CASSQGPDRDNEKLFF. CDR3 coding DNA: TGCGCCAGCAGCCAAGGCCCTGACAGGGATAATGAAAAACTGTTTTTT.

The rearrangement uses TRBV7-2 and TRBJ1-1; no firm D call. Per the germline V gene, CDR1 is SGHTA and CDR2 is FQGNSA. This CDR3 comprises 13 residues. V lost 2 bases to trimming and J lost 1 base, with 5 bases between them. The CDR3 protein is CASSLSSNTEAFF. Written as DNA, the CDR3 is TGTGCCAGCAGCTTATCGTCGAACACTGAAGCTTTCTTT.

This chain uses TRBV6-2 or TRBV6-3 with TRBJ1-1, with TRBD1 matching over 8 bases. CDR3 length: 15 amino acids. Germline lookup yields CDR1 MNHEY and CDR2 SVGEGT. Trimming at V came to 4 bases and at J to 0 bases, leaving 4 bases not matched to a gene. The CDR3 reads CASSFRQGLNTEAFF. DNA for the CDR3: TGTGCCAGCAGTTTCCGACAGGGGTTGAACACTGAAGCTTTCTTT.

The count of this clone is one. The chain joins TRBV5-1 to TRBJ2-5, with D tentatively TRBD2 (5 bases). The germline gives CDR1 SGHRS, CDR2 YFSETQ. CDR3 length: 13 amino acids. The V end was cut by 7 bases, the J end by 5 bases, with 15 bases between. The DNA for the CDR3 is TGCGCCAGCTCCGTGGGAGCCGAGGAGACCCAGTACTTC. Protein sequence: CASSVGAEETQYF.

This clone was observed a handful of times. CDR3 sequence (DNA): TGTGCCAGTAGTATAATGGGACAGAGATACGAGCAGTACTTC. Translated, it gives CASSIMGQRYEQYF. V is TRBV19 and J is TRBJ2-7, with 7 bases fitting TRBD1. V was clipped by 2 bases and J by 4 bases; unmatched bases: 5. Germline V gene sequence: CDR1 LNHDA, CDR2 SQIVND (reference sequence). The CDR3 length is 14 residues.

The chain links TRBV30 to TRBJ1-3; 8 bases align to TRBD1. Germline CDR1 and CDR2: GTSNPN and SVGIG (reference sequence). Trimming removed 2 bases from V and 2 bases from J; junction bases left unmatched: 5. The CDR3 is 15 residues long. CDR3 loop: CAWSRMGQAGNTIYF. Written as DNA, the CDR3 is TGTGCCTGGAGTCGAATGGGACAGGCTGGAAACACCATATATTTT.

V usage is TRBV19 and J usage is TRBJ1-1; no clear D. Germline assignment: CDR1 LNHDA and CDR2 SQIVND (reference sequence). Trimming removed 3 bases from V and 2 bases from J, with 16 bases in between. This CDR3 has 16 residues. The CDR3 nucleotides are TGTGCCAGTAGTATGGGTCGGGGAAGCAGCAACACTGAAGCTTTCTTT. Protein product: CASSMGRGSSNTEAFF.

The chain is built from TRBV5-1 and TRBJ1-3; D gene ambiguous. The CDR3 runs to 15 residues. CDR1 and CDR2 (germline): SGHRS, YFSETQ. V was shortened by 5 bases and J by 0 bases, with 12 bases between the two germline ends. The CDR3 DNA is TGCGCCAGCAGTCCTACCTCACGCTCTGGAAACACCATATATTTT. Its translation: CASSPTSRSGNTIYF.

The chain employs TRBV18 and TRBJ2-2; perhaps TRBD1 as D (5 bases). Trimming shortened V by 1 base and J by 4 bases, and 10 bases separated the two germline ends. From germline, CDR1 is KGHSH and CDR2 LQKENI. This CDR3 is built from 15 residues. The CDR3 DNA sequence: TGTGCCAGCTCACCACGTCTCCAGGGCACCGGGGAGCTGTTTTTT. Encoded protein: CASSPRLQGTGELFF.

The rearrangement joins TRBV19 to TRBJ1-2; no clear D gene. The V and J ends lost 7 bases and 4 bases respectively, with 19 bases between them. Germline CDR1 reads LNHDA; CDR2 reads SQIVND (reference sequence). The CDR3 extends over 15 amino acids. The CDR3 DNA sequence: TGTGCCAGTACTGAAACTTCAGGTCCCGCCTATGGCTACACCTTC. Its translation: CASTETSGPAYGYTF.

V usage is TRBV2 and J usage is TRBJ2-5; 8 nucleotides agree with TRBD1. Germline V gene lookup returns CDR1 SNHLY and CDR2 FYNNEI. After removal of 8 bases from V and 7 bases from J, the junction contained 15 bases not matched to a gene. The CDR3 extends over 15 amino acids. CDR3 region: CASQGALAPLGTQYF. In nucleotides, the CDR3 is TGTGCCAGCCAGGGGGCGCTAGCTCCACTGGGGACCCAGTACTTC.

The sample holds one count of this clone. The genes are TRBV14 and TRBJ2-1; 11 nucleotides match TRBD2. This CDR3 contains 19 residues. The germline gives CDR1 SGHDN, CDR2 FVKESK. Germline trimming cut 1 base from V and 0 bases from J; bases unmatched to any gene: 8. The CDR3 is CASSQVKALAGVSYNEQFF. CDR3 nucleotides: TGTGCCAGCAGCCAAGTGAAAGCACTAGCGGGAGTCTCCTACAATGAGCAGTTCTTC.

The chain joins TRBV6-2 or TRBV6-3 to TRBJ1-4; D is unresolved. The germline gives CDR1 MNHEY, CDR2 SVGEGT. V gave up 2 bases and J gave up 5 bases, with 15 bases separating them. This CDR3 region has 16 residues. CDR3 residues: CASSYPGEGLNEKLFF. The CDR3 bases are TGTGCCAGCAGTTACCCTGGAGAAGGCCTAAATGAAAAACTGTTTTTT.

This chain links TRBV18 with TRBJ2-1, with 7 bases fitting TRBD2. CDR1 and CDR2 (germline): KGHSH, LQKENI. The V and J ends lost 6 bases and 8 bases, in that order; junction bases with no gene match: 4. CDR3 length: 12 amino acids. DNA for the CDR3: TGTGCCAGCTCTGGACTAGAGTATGAGCAGTTCTTC. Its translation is CASSGLEYEQFF. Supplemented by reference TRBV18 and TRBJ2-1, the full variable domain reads NAGVMQNPRHLVRRRGQEARLRCSPMKGHSHVYWYRQLPEEGLKFMVYLQKENIIDESGMPKERFSAEFPKEGPSILRIQQVVRGDSAAYFCASSGLEYEQFFGPGTRLTVL.

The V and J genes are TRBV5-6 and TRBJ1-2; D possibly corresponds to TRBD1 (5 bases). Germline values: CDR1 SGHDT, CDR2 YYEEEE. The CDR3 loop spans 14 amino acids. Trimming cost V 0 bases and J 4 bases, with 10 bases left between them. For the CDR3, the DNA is TGTGCCAGCAGCTTGGAGGGTAGGGGCTATGGCTACACCTTC. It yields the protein CASSLEGRGYGYTF. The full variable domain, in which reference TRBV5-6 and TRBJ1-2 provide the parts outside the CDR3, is DAGVTQSPTHLIKTRGQQVTLRCSPKSGHDTVSWYQQALGQGPQFIFQYYEEEERQRGNFPDRFSGHQFPNYSSELNVNALLLGDSALYLCASSLEGRGYGYTFGSGTRLTVV.

CDR3 region: CASSDQGPGELFF. In DNA form, the CDR3 reads TGCGCCAGCAGTGATCAGGGGCCCGGGGAGCTGTTTTTT. The chain is built from TRBV10-2 and TRBJ2-2, with a weak D call TRBD1 (6 bases). Germline-derived CDR1 and CDR2 are WSHSY and SAAADI. The V end lost 3 bases, the J end lost 6 bases, and 8 bases lay between the germline ends. This CDR3 spans 13 amino acids.

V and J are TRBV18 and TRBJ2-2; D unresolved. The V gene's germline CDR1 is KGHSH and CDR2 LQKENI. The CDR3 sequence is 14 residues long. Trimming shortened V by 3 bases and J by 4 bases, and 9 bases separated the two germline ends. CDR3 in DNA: TGTGCCAGCTCACCCCTCGGGTCCACCGGGGAGCTGTTTTTT. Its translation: CASSPLGSTGELFF.

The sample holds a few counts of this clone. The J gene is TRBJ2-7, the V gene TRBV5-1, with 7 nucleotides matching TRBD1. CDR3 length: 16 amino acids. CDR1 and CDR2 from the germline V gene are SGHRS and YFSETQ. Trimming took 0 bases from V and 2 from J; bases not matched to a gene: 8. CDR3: CASSLAGKGATYEQYF. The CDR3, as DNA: TGCGCCAGCAGCTTGGCCGGGAAGGGGGCCACCTACGAGCAGTACTTC.

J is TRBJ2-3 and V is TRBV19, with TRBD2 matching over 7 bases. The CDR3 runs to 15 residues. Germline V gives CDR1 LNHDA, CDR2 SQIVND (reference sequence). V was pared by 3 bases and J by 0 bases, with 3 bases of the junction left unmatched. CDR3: CASSIGGYSTDTQYF. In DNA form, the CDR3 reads TGTGCCAGTAGTATCGGGGGGTATAGCACAGATACGCAGTATTTT.

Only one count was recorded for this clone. The CDR3 sequence is CATRREDNSYEQYF. Here the CDR3 DNA reads TGTGCCACCCGCCGGGAGGATAACTCCTACGAGCAGTACTTC. J is TRBJ2-7 and V is TRBV2; 7 positions match TRBD2. Germline V CDR1 and CDR2: SNHLY, FYNNEI. The CDR3 has 14 residues. V lost 10 bases and J lost 0; bases outside the gene matches: 9. Together with reference TRBV2 and TRBJ2-7, the CDR3 gives the full variable domain: EPEVTQTPSHQVTQMGQEVILRCVPISNHLYFYWYRQILGQKVEFLVSFYNNEISEKSEIFDDQFSVERPDGSNFTLKIRSTKLEDSAMYFCATRREDNSYEQYFGPGTRLTVT.